This TCR beta chain is drawn from a study of blood T cell repertoires in COVID-19. Study as a whole: Collection of acute and convalescent COVID-19 samples took place in the United States, Italy and Spain.

Authors' data handling: For nucleated cells, counts were estimated from reference gene primer amplification. Repertoires were generated with immunoSEQ multiplex PCR, while TCRdb's copy carries only in-frame clones and drops some. V, J and clone size reflect that table, while D and trimming were determined from the DNA. The table lists some 270,000 clones, roughly 90% of them singletons. The CDR3 has 17 amino acids. Germline CDR1 SGHDT, CDR2 YYEEEE. With 3 bases removed from V and 4 bases from J, the gap between germline ends came to 21 bases. Which cohort a participant joined came from the clinical history participants gave. A COVID-19 case was met by exposed participants within 2 weeks before study entry.

Input material: PBMCs or T cells enriched from blood (not recorded which). J is TRBJ2-3 and V is TRBV5-6, with D possibly matching TRBD1 (6 bases). The sequence came from a man aged 40-49 years who had been exposed to COVID-19. CDR3 DNA sequence: TGTGCCAGCAGCTCTATCCGGCGGCAGGGGATAGCAGATACGCAGTATTTT. This sequence encodes CASSSIRRQGIADTQYF.